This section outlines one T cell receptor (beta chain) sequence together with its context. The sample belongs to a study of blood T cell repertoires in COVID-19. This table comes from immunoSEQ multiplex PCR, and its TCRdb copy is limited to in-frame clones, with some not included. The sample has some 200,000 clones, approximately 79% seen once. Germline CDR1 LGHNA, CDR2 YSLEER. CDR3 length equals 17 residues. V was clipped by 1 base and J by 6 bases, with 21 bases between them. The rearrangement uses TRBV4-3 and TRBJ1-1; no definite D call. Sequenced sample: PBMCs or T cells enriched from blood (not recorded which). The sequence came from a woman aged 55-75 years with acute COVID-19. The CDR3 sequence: CASSQVPDSLDGAEAFF. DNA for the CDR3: TGCGCCAGCAGCCAAGTGCCGGACTCCCTCGACGGGGCTGAAGCTTTCTTT.